Listed here are 29 T cell receptor beta chains from one sample, sequenced in a study of PD-1 blockade in mismatch repair-deficient tumors. Repertoires were generated with immunoSEQ multiplex PCR, while TCRdb's copy carries only in-frame clones and drops some. In the table there are 120,000 or so clones, approximately 86% of which are singletons. The material sequenced was peripheral blood, taken 44 weeks after starting pembrolizumab. The receptor set was obtained from an adult with mismatch repair-deficient cancer.

The CDR3 DNA reads as TGTGCCAGTAGCCCCACAGGACCCTACGAGCAGTACTTC. This codes for CASSPTGPYEQYF. The V call is TRBV19, the J call TRBJ2-7, with D possibly being TRBD1 (5 bases). The germline CDR1 and CDR2 sequences are LNHDA and SQIVND (reference sequence). Trimming removed 6 bases at V and 2 bases at J, with 11 bases between. The CDR3 is made up of 13 amino acids.

The rearrangement links TRBV21-1 to TRBJ1-1; TRBD1 reflects the table's D call only, with no check against the DNA. TRBV21-1 is assigned pseudogene status. This CDR3 spans 17 amino acids. CDR3 loop: CASSTNGTGACFTEAFF. The CDR3 coding sequence is TGTGCCAGCAGCACTAACGGGACAGGGGCTTGCTTTACTGAAGCTTTCTTT.

V gene TRBV4-3 combines with J gene TRBJ2-1; 7 bases fit TRBD1. The CDR3 contains 15 residues. Germline V gene data show CDR1 as LGHNA and CDR2 as YSLEER. V gave up 1 base and J gave up 7 bases; unmatched junction bases: 7. The CDR3 region is CASSQASTGENEQFF. DNA for the CDR3: TGCGCCAGCAGCCAAGCGAGTACAGGGGAGAATGAGCAGTTCTTC.

Here the CDR3 reads CASSESTEAFF. The CDR3 DNA is TGTGCCAGCAGTGAATCGACTGAAGCTTTCTTT. V is TRBV2 and J is TRBJ1-1; D is uncertain. The CDR3 extends over 11 amino acids. Germline CDR1 reads SNHLY; CDR2 reads FYNNEI. The ends were cut back, 2 bases at V and 5 bases at J, with 3 bases in the middle.

The chain employs TRBV15 and TRBJ2-1; 12 bases fit TRBD2. This CDR3 is built from 15 residues. Germline CDR1 is LNHNV and CDR2 is YYDKDF (reference sequence). The V and J ends lost 5 bases and 7 bases, in that order; junction bases with no gene match: 6. The CDR3, as DNA: TGTGCCACCAGCCCGACTAGCGGGAGTTTTAATGAGCAGTTCTTC. Translating gives CATSPTSGSFNEQFF.

This clone has more than one count but fewer than ten. The chain combines TRBV5-5 with TRBJ2-7; 8 nucleotides align to TRBD1. CDR3 length equals 15 residues. Trimming took 4 bases from V and 5 from J; bases not matched to a gene: 11. CDR1 and CDR2 from the germline V gene are SGHKS and YYEKEE (reference sequence). The CDR3 region is CASSGPRQGFHEQYF. The CDR3 DNA follows: TGTGCCAGCAGCGGACCGAGACAGGGGTTCCACGAGCAGTACTTC.

In its sample, this clone was seen a few times. The V and J genes are TRBV10-3 and TRBJ2-3, with 11 bases that match TRBD2. There are 14 residues in the CDR3. Germline loops: CDR1 ENHRY, CDR2 SYGVKD. Trimming took 6 bases from V and 2 from J; bases not matched to a gene: 1. The CDR3 is CAIRGLADTDTQYF. The CDR3, as DNA: TGTGCCATCAGGGGACTAGCGGACACAGATACGCAGTATTTT.

A few counts support this clone. The chain has TRBV6-5 and TRBJ2-7; D gene unclear. This CDR3 spans 14 amino acids. Germline loops: CDR1 MNHEY, CDR2 SVGAGI. V dropped 5 bases and J dropped 6 bases, with 17 bases sitting between them. CDR3 DNA: TGTGCCAGCAGTCTCCAGGCCCACCTGGGCGAGCAGTACTTC. Translating it yields CASSLQAHLGEQYF.

In regard to this clone: Other nucleotide sequences in the sample specify the same CDR3. This chain links TRBV19 with TRBJ1-2; D gene ambiguous. Germline V gene lookup returns CDR1 LNHDA and CDR2 SQIVND (reference sequence). The CDR3 sequence is 11 residues long. V lost 3 bases, J lost 4 bases, and 3 bases lay in between. CDR3 sequence reads: CASSIGYGYTF. Here the CDR3 DNA reads TGTGCCAGTAGTATTGGCTATGGCTACACCTTC.

The V gene is TRBV9, the J gene TRBJ2-7; TRBD1 agrees at 10 bases. Germline values: CDR1 SGDLS, CDR2 YYNGEE. The CDR3 is 15 residues long. J was trimmed by 6 bases and V by 4 bases; bases with no gene match: 10. CDR3: CASSPPGQGLTEQYF. The CDR3 DNA is TGTGCCAGCAGCCCGCCGGGACAGGGGTTAACCGAGCAGTACTTC.

The gene calls are TRBV5-1 and TRBJ2-1; 11 bases match TRBD2. V was clipped by 7 bases and J by 6 bases; unmatched bases: 9. The CDR3 length is 15 residues. Germline lookup yields CDR1 SGHRS and CDR2 YFSETQ. The CDR3 reads CASSTGTSGANEQFF. DNA for the CDR3: TGCGCCAGCTCCACCGGGACTAGCGGAGCCAATGAGCAGTTCTTC.

This clone was seen only once. The V call is TRBV2, the J call TRBJ2-5; D perhaps matches TRBD1 (6 bases). V lost 6 bases and J 2 bases, leaving 13 bases between the germline ends. The CDR3 is made up of 14 amino acids. Germline CDR1 is SNHLY and CDR2 is FYNNEI. CDR3 nucleotide sequence: TGTGCCAGCAGCCCGGACAGTACTCAAGAGACCCAGTACTTC. This codes for CASSPDSTQETQYF.

As to this clone: Because the CDR3's place on the DNA is in doubt, the DNA is left out and the CDR3 is given as listed by TCRdb. This chain links TRBV27 with TRBJ1-1; the DNA was not used to check the table's D call, TRBD1. Germline CDR1 reads MNHEY; CDR2 reads SMNVEV (reference sequence). Inclusive of both ends, the CDR3 amounts to 15 amino acids. The chain's CDR3 is CASSLGQAWGLGIFF.

This chain connects TRBV6-4 to TRBJ1-4, with D tentatively TRBD1 (5 bases). CDR1 MRHNA and CDR2 SNTAGT come from the germline V gene. V dropped 9 bases and J dropped 12 bases, with 11 bases sitting between them. This CDR3 region has 10 residues. DNA of the CDR3: TGTGCCAGACGACAGTCTGAACTGTTTTTT. Its translation: CARRQSELFF.

The V call is TRBV15, the J call TRBJ2-7, with D tentatively TRBD1 (6 bases). Trimming pared 1 base from V and 3 bases from J, leaving 13 bases between. The germline V gene has CDR1 LNHNV and CDR2 YYDKDF (reference sequence). This CDR3 contains 15 residues. The CDR3 DNA is TGTGCCACCAGCAGAGGACGGAGAGGGGGCTACGAGCAGTACTTC. Encoded protein: CATSRGRRGGYEQYF.

This clone was recorded only once. The chain couples TRBV4-1 to TRBJ2-1; TRBD2 aligns across 8 bases. This CDR3 has 18 amino acids. Germline assignment: CDR1 MGHRA and CDR2 YSYEKL. V shed 0 bases, J shed 6 bases, and the junction held 13 bases outside the gene matches. Written as DNA, the CDR3 is TGCGCCAGCAGCCAAGACGTTTTCCGGGCGGGAGGAGGCAATGAGCAGTTCTTC. Amino acids: CASSQDVFRAGGGNEQFF.

The table lists this clone with many counts. The V call is TRBV6-4, the J call TRBJ2-1; 11 positions match TRBD2. The CDR3 has 15 amino acids. Unmatched junction bases numbered 2, after V lost 2 bases and J lost 5 bases. Germline V gene sequence: CDR1 MRHNA, CDR2 SNTAGT. Here the CDR3 reads CASSDGTSGDNEQFF. Written as DNA, the CDR3 is TGTGCCAGCAGTGACGGGACTAGCGGAGACAATGAGCAGTTCTTC.

This chain connects TRBV7-2 to TRBJ2-7; D remains unclear. The length of the CDR3 is 12 residues. Trimming took off 2 bases at V and 1 base at J, with 3 bases between the two ends. CDR1 is SGHTA and CDR2 is FQGNSA in the germline V gene. The CDR3 coding sequence is TGTGCCAGCAGCTTAACGTCCTACGAGCAGTACTTC. Translating it yields CASSLTSYEQYF.

The chain uses TRBV4-1 and TRBJ1-1; 7 bases fit TRBD1. This CDR3 is built from 16 residues. V shed 3 bases, J shed 1 base, and the junction held 8 bases outside the gene matches. CDR1 is MGHRA, CDR2 YSYEKL, per germline. CDR3 sequence: CASSHPNRGWNTEAFF. The CDR3 bases are TGCGCCAGCAGCCATCCTAACAGGGGCTGGAACACTGAAGCTTTCTTT.

The chain combines TRBV10-2 with TRBJ1-4; D is unresolved. The CDR3 loop spans 13 amino acids. In germline, CDR1 is WSHSY, CDR2 SAAADI. The germline V and J ends were trimmed by 6 bases and 8 bases, with 13 bases remaining between them. The CDR3 reads CASRARSGEKLFF. The CDR3 nucleotides are TGCGCCAGCAGAGCGCGGTCGGGAGAAAAACTGTTTTTT.

The chain has TRBV7-6 and TRBJ2-5, with D uncertain. The ends were cut back, 5 bases at V and 0 bases at J, with 7 bases in the middle. Germline V lookup: CDR1 SGHVS, CDR2 FNYEAQ. The CDR3 consists of 13 residues. The CDR3 nucleotides read TGTGCCAGCAGCCGCAGATACCAAGAGACCCAGTACTTC. Encoded protein: CASSRRYQETQYF.

The V call is TRBV5-1, the J call TRBJ1-1; TRBD1 is a possible D gene (6 bases). Germline CDR1 is SGHRS and CDR2 is YFSETQ. This CDR3 contains 14 residues. V was clipped by 2 bases and J by 7 bases, with 15 bases between them. CDR3 in amino acids: CASSFWGREFEAFF. CDR3 nucleotides: TGCGCCAGCAGCTTTTGGGGGCGCGAGTTTGAAGCTTTCTTT.

This clone was observed once. The chain has TRBV7-3 and TRBJ2-7, with 7 bases that match TRBD1. V shed 5 bases, J shed 6 bases, and the junction held 10 bases outside the gene matches. From germline, CDR1 is SGHTA and CDR2 FQGTGA. This CDR3 is built from 14 residues. The CDR3 loop reads CASSAQGITGEQYF. The CDR3 DNA is TGTGCCAGCAGCGCACAGGGGATCACTGGCGAGCAGTACTTC.

This clone was seen a single time. The chain links TRBV12-5 to TRBJ2-3; 7 bases line up with TRBD2. This CDR3 spans 20 amino acids. Germline loops: CDR1 LGHNT, CDR2 FRNRAP. With V trimmed by 5 bases and J by 3 bases, 23 bases remained unmatched. Here the CDR3 DNA reads TGTGCTAGTGGTCCTCCCGGCGGGAGACTATGGCCCGCCTGGACAGATACGCAGTATTTT. This codes for CASGPPGGRLWPAWTDTQYF.

The chain is built from TRBV7-4 and TRBJ2-7, with D tentatively TRBD1 (6 bases). From germline, CDR1 is SGHVT and CDR2 SQSDAQ. CDR3 size: 13 residues. Trimming removed 4 bases from V and 2 bases from J, with 9 bases in between. The CDR3 DNA reads TGTGCCAGCAGCTATGGACAGACCTACGAGCAGTACTTC. Residues: CASSYGQTYEQYF.

V usage is TRBV15 and J usage is TRBJ1-5; D remains ambiguous. The length of the CDR3 is 12 residues. Trimming pared 5 bases from V and 4 bases from J, leaving 6 bases between. Germline CDR1 is LNHNV and CDR2 is YYDKDF (reference sequence). CDR3 coding DNA: TGTGCCACCAGCGGTGCGAATCAGCCCCAGCATTTT. This gives the protein CATSGANQPQHF.

V and J are TRBV4-1 and TRBJ2-5; no clear D gene. Germline CDR1 reads MGHRA; CDR2 reads YSYEKL. The CDR3 sequence is 15 residues long. Trimming cost V 0 bases and J 3 bases, with 11 bases left between them. Here the CDR3 reads CASSQDMLPEETQYF. For the CDR3, the DNA is TGCGCCAGCAGCCAAGATATGCTACCTGAAGAGACCCAGTACTTC.

The J gene is TRBJ2-7, the V gene TRBV7-3, with 10 bases fitting TRBD1. The CDR3 totals 15 residues. V gave up 3 bases and J gave up 4 bases; unmatched junction bases: 6. The germline V gene encodes CDR1 SGHTA and CDR2 FQGTGA. CDR3: CASSLRQGAIYEQYF. DNA of the CDR3: TGTGCCAGCAGCTTGAGACAGGGGGCGATTTACGAGCAGTACTTC.

The chain recombines TRBV15 with TRBJ2-7; D possibly matches TRBD1 or TRBD2 (5 bases each). Trimming pared 5 bases from V and 2 bases from J, leaving 13 bases between. The CDR3 is 14 residues long. Per the germline V gene, CDR1 is LNHNV and CDR2 is YYDKDF (reference sequence). Here the CDR3 reads CATSRRLGAYEQYF. The DNA for the CDR3 is TGTGCCACCAGCCGACGGCTGGGGGCCTACGAGCAGTACTTC.